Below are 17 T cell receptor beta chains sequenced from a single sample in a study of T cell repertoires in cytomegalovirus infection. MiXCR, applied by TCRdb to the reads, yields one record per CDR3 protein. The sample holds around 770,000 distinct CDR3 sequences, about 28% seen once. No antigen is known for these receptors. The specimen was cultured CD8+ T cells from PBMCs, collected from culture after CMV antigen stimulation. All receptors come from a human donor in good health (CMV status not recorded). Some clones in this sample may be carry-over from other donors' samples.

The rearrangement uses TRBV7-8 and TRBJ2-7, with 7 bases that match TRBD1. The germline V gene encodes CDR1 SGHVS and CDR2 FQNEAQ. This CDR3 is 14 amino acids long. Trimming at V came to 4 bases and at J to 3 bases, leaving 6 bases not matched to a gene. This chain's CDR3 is CASSSEAGGYEQYF. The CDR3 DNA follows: TGTGCCAGCAGCTCCGAGGCAGGGGGCTACGAGCAGTACTTC.

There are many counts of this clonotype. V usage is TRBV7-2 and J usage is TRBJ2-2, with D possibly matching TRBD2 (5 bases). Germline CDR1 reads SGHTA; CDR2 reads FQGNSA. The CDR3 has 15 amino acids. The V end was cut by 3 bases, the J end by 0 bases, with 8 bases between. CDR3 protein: CASSFGRANTGELFF. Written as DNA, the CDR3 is TGTGCCAGCAGCTTCGGGCGGGCGAACACCGGGGAGCTGTTTTTT. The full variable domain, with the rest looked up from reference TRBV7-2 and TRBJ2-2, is GAGVSQSPSNKVTEKGKDVELRCDPISGHTALYWYRQSLGQGLEFLIYFQGNSAPDKSGLPSDRFSAERTGGSVSTLTIQRTQQEDSAVYLCASSFGRANTGELFFGEGSRLTVL.

DNA of the CDR3: TGCAGCGCCGAAGACAGTTCCTACGAGCAGTACTTC. It codes for CSAEDSSYEQYF. This sequence joins TRBV29-1 and TRBJ2-7, with D possibly TRBD1 on 5 matching bases. This CDR3 region has 12 residues. Germline CDR1 SQVTM, CDR2 ANQGSEA. Trimming removed 7 bases from V and 1 base from J, with 11 bases in between.

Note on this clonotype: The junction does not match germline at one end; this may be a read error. CDR3 in DNA: TGTGCCAGCACTGAAGTTGCCCCGAACACCGGGGAGCTGTTTTTT. Translation: CASTEVAPNTGELFF. The gene calls are TRBV2 and TRBJ2-2; D uncertain. This CDR3 is 15 amino acids long. CDR1 SNHLY and CDR2 FYNNEI come from the germline V gene.

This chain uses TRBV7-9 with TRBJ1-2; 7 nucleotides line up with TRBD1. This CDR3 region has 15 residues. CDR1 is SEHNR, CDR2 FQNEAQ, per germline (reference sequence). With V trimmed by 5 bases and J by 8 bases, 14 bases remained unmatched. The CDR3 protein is CASSPPTTGQGGYTF. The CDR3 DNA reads TGTGCCAGCAGCCCTCCCACGACAGGGCAGGGCGGCTACACCTTC.

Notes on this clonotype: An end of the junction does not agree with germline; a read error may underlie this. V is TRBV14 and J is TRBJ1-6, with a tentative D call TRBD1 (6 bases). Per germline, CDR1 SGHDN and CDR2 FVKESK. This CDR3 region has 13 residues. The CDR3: CASSQNAWDTPYF. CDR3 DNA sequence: TGTGCCAGCAGCCAAAACGCTTGGGACACCCCCTACTTT.

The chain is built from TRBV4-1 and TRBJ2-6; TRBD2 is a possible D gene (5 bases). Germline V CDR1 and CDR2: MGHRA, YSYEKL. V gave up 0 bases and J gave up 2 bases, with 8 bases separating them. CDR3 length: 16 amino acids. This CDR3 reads CASSQDMRAGANVLTF. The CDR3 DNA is TGCGCCAGCAGCCAAGATATGAGGGCTGGGGCCAACGTCCTGACTTTC.

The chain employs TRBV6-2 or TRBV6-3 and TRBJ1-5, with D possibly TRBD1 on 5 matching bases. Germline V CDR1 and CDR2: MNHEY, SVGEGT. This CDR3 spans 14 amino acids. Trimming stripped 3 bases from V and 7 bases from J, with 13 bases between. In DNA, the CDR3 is TGTGCCAGCAGTTATGCGGGGGGGTGGCAGCCCCAGCATTTT. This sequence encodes CASSYAGGWQPQHF.

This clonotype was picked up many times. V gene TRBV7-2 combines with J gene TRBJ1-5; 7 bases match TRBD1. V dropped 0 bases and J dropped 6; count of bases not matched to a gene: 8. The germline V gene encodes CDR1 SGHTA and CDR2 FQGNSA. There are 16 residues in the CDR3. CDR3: CASSLAEGAISQPQHF. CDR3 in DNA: TGTGCCAGCAGCTTAGCCGAGGGGGCGATCTCTCAGCCCCAGCATTTT.

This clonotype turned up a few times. CDR3 loop: CATFEDTEAFF. CDR3 coding DNA: TGTGCCACCTTTGAGGACACTGAAGCTTTCTTT. The V and J genes are TRBV15 and TRBJ1-1, with no clear D. V was pared by 8 bases and J by 3 bases, with 7 bases between. Per the germline V gene, CDR1 is LNHNV and CDR2 is YYDKDF (reference sequence). The CDR3 runs to 11 residues.

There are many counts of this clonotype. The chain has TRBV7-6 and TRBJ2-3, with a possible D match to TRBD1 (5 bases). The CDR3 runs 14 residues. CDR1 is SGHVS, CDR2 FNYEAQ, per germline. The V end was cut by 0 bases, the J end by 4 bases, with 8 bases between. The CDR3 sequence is CASSLASGPDTQYF. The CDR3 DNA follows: TGTGCCAGCAGCTTAGCGTCAGGGCCAGATACGCAGTATTTT.

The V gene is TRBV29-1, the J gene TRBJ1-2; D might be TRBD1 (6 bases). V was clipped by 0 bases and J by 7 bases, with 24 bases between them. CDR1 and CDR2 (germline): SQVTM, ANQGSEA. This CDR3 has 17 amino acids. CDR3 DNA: TGCAGCGTTGAAGATCACTTCTTGGAGGGACAAGGGTTTGGCTACACCTTC. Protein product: CSVEDHFLEGQGFGYTF.

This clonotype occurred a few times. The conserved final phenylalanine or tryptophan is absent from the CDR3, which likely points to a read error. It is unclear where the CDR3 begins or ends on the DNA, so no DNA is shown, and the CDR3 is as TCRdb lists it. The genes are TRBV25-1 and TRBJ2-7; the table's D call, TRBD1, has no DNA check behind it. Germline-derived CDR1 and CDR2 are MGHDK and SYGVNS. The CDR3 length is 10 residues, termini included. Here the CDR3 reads CASGGQEWGS.

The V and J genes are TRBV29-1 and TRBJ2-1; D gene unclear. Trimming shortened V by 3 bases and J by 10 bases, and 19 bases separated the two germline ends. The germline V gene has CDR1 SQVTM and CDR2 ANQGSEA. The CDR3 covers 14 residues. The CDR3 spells CSVEASSRVGEQFF. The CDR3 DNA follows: TGCAGCGTTGAGGCGAGCTCTCGGGTAGGCGAGCAGTTCTTC.

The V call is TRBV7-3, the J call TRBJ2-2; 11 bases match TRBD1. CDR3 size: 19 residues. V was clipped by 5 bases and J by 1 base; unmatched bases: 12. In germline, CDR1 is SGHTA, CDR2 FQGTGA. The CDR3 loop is CASSPTGTGGRLNTGELFF. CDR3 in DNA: TGTGCCAGCAGCCCAACCGGGACAGGGGGTCGATTGAACACCGGGGAGCTGTTTTTT.

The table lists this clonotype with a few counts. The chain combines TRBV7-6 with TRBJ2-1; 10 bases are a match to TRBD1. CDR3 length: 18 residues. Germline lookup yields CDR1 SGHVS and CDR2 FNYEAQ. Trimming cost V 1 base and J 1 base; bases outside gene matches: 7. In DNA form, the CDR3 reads TGTGCCAGCAGCTTAGAAAGGGGGGGACAGGGGTCCTACAATGAGCAGTTCTTC. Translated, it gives CASSLERGGQGSYNEQFF. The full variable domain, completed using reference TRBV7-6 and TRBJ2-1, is GAGVSQSPRYKVTKRGQDVALRCDPISGHVSLYWYRQALGQGPEFLTYFNYEAQQDKSGLPNDRFSAERPEGSISTLTIQRTEQRDSAMYRCASSLERGGQGSYNEQFFGPGTRLTVL.

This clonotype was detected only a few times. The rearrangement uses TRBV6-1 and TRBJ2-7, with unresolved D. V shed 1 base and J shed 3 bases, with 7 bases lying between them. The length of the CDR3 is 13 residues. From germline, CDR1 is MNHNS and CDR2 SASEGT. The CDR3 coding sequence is TGTGCCAGCAGTGAAGACATCTACTACGAGCAGTACGTC. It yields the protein CASSEDIYYEQYV.